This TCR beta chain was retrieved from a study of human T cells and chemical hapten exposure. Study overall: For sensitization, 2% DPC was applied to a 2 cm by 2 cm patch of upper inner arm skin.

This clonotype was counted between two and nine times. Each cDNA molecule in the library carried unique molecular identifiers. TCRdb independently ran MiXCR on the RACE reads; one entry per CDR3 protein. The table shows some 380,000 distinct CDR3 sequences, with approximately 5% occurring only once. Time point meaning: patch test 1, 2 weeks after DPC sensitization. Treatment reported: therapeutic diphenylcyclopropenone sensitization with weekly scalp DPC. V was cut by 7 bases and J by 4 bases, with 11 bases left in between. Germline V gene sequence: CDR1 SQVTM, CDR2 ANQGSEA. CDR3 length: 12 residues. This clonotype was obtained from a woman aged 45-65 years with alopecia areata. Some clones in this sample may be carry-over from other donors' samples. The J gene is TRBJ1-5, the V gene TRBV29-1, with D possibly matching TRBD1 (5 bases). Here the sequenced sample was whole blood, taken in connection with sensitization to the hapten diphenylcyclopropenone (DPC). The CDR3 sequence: CSASDKNQPQHF. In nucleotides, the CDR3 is TGCAGCGCTTCGGACAAAAATCAGCCCCAGCATTTT. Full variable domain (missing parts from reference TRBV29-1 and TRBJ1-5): SAVISQKPSRDICQRGTSLTIQCQVDSQVTMMFWYRQQPGQSLTLIATANQGSEATYESGFVIDKFPISRPNLTFSTLTVSNMSPEDSSIYLCSASDKNQPQHFGDGTRLSIL.